Listed here are 21 T cell receptor beta chains from one sample, sequenced in a study of T cells in Graves' hyperthyroidism and ophthalmopathy (dated by TCRdb to between 2018 and 2021). Libraries were built with multiplex PCR. Sequencing used an Illumina HiSeq 2000. Amplification of TCR beta CDR3 regions was carried out from RNA transcripts. The first round of RT-PCR for the TCR CDR3 was performed with the HTBI primer set and the Qiagen OneStep RT-PCR kit. TCRdb took the public reads, trimmed them with fastp at Q25, ran MiXCR for clone calling and kept in-frame beta chains. Here each entry gathers all rows of one CDR3 protein and keeps the most common genes and DNA. The sample data list about 270,000 distinct CDR3 sequences, and approximately 25% of these were observed just once. The top ten clonotypes cover approximately 35% of the sample. The specimen sequenced was blood. Source of these receptors: a woman in her thirties or forties with Graves' ophthalmopathy.

This sequence joins TRBV28 and TRBJ2-2; 11 nucleotides agree with TRBD2. This CDR3 is 17 amino acids long. Looked up from germline, CDR1 is MDHEN and CDR2 is SYDVKM. V dropped 6 bases and J dropped 6; count of bases not matched to a gene: 12. CDR3 loop: CASSTFRLAGKSGELFF. CDR3 sequence (DNA): TGTGCCAGCAGCACCTTCCGACTAGCGGGAAAATCCGGGGAGCTGTTTTTT. Supplemented by reference TRBV28 and TRBJ2-2, the full variable domain reads DVKVTQSSRYLVKRTGEKVFLECVQDMDHENMFWYRQDPGLGLRLIYFSYDVKMKEKGDIPEGYSVSREKKERFSLILESASTNQTSMYLCASSTFRLAGKSGELFFGEGSRLTVL.

Many counts were recorded for this clonotype. The rearrangement links TRBV4-2 to TRBJ2-7; D is uncertain. Trimming pared 1 base from V and 0 bases from J, leaving 13 bases between. Looked up from germline, CDR1 is LGHNA and CDR2 is YNFKEQ. This CDR3 is 16 amino acids long. The CDR3 region has the DNA TGTGCCAGCAGCCAAGTTTCGGGTGATCCCTCCTACGAGCAGTACTTC. This codes for CASSQVSGDPSYEQYF.

This clonotype has at least ten counts. This chain joins TRBV7-2 and TRBJ2-7; 8 bases line up with TRBD2. The ends lost 6 bases at V and 7 bases at J; junction bases unmatched: 8. Germline values: CDR1 SGHTA, CDR2 FQGNSA. The CDR3 has 13 amino acids. The CDR3 here is CASRRGEVGEQYF. For the CDR3, the DNA is TGTGCCAGCAGGCGGGGGGAGGTGGGGGAGCAGTACTTC.

This clonotype was found many times. The chain uses TRBV25-1 and TRBJ1-3; a weak D match, TRBD1 (6 bases). The CDR3 covers 20 residues. Germline CDR1 and CDR2: MGHDK and SYGVNS. Trimming pared 4 bases from V and 0 bases from J, leaving 25 bases between. The chain's CDR3 is CASSGLRDITGVGSGNTIYF. In DNA form, the CDR3 reads TGTGCCAGCAGTGGCCTCCGGGACATTACCGGGGTGGGCTCTGGAAACACCATATATTTT.

This clonotype was recorded at least ten times. The chain has TRBV11-2 and TRBJ1-2; D unresolved. Trimming took off 1 base at V and 8 bases at J, with 11 bases between the two ends. The CDR3 runs to 13 residues. Per germline, CDR1 SGHAT and CDR2 FQNNGV. CDR3 in DNA: TGTGCCAGCAGCTTAGCGGAGGTTCAAGGCTACACCTTC. This codes for CASSLAEVQGYTF.

For this clonotype: One end of the junction is discordant with germline, which a read error may explain. The rearrangement uses TRBV6-1 and TRBJ1-2; no firm D call. The CDR3 loop spans 15 amino acids. Germline-derived CDR1 and CDR2 are MNHNS and SASEGT. Here the CDR3 DNA reads TGTGCCAGCAGTCCAGACGAGGGTCGGGCCTATGGCTACATCTTC. Translated, it gives CASSPDEGRAYGYIF.

This clonotype has a count of ten or more. The chain combines TRBV19 with TRBJ2-4, with D possibly TRBD1 on 5 matching bases. Germline CDR1 LNHDA, CDR2 SQIVND (reference sequence). The V and J ends lost 4 bases and 0 bases respectively, with 10 bases between them. This CDR3 spans 15 amino acids. CDR3 nucleotide sequence: TGTGCCAGTAGTACCCCAGGGATAGCCAAAAACATTCAGTACTTC. Protein sequence: CASSTPGIAKNIQYF.

The chain couples TRBV27 to TRBJ1-1, with D tentatively TRBD1 (6 bases). Germline V gene data show CDR1 as MNHEY and CDR2 as SMNVEV (reference sequence). The V end was cut by 5 bases, the J end by 4 bases, with 11 bases between. CDR3 length equals 13 residues. The CDR3 coding sequence is TGTGCCAGCAGTCCAGGGGTAGGCACTGAAGCTTTCTTT. It yields the protein CASSPGVGTEAFF.

This clonotype came up many times. V usage is TRBV6-1 and J usage is TRBJ2-7, with 7 bases identical to TRBD2. The CDR3 runs to 14 residues. After removal of 6 bases from V and 4 bases from J, the junction contained 9 bases not matched to a gene. Germline V CDR1 and CDR2: MNHNS, SASEGT. The CDR3 DNA is TGTGCCAGCAGAGGCCTTACCGGGGGGTACGAGCAGTACTTC. Its protein is CASRGLTGGYEQYF.

Many counts were recorded for this clonotype. The J gene is TRBJ1-2, the V gene TRBV11-2; TRBD1 is a possible D gene (5 bases). V was trimmed by 5 bases and J by 3 bases, leaving 13 bases between them. The length of the CDR3 is 14 residues. Germline lookup yields CDR1 SGHAT and CDR2 FQNNGV. The DNA for the CDR3 is TGTGCCAGCAGCCCCGGGACCTCCTACTATGGCTACACCTTC. Protein: CASSPGTSYYGYTF.

The rearrangement links TRBV6-1 to TRBJ2-5, with D possibly being TRBD2 (5 bases). Between the trimmed V and J ends, which lost 5 bases and 8 bases, there was a span of 18 bases. The CDR3 sequence is 14 residues long. Looked up from germline, CDR1 is MNHNS and CDR2 is SASEGT. CDR3 loop: CASSTRTDAITQYF. CDR3 nucleotide sequence: TGTGCCAGCAGTACACGGACTGATGCCATTACCCAGTACTTC.

This clonotype was detected only once. V usage is TRBV20-1 and J usage is TRBJ2-7, with 7 bases lining up with TRBD2. The CDR3 has 13 residues. In germline, CDR1 is DFQATT, CDR2 SNEGSKA (reference sequence). With 6 bases clipped from V and 3 bases from J, the junction kept 8 bases outside the gene matches. In DNA, the CDR3 is TGCAGTGCCGGACGGAAGCGGGACTACGAGCAGTACTTC. Its protein is CSAGRKRDYEQYF.

This clonotype appeared many times. This chain joins TRBV5-1 and TRBJ2-2; 12 bases fit TRBD2. Germline CDR1 SGHRS, CDR2 YFSETQ. V trimming: 0 bases; J trimming: 7 bases; junction bases outside the gene matches: 1. This CDR3 contains 15 residues. The CDR3 is CASSLELAGGGELFF. The CDR3 DNA reads TGCGCCAGCAGCTTGGAACTAGCGGGAGGCGGGGAGCTGTTTTTT.

This clonotype was counted ten times or more. The chain carries TRBV6-1 and TRBJ1-1, with unresolved D. Germline V lookup: CDR1 MNHNS, CDR2 SASEGT. V lost 3 bases and J lost 1, with 9 bases in between. The CDR3 is 14 amino acids. CDR3 sequence: CASSDFGSNTEAFF. CDR3 nucleotides: TGTGCCAGCAGTGATTTCGGTTCGAACACTGAAGCTTTCTTT.

This clonotype was detected ten times or more. V is TRBV27 and J is TRBJ2-7; 9 bases are a match to TRBD1. The CDR3 contains 16 residues. Germline lookup yields CDR1 MNHEY and CDR2 SMNVEV (reference sequence). Trimming at V came to 3 bases and at J to 4 bases, leaving 10 bases not matched to a gene. CDR3 residues: CASSFNGQGNLYEQYF. CDR3 nucleotide sequence: TGTGCCAGCAGTTTCAACGGACAGGGGAATTTATACGAGCAGTACTTC.

This clonotype has more than one count but fewer than ten. Because the CDR3 is missing its conserved closing phenylalanine or tryptophan, this is likely a read error. This chain joins TRBV5-1 and TRBJ2-2, with no clear D. The germline V gene encodes CDR1 SGHRS and CDR2 YFSETQ. V shed 2 bases and J shed 7 bases, with 3 bases lying between them. CDR3 length: 11 amino acids. CDR3 sequence: CASSFGGELFL. CDR3 nucleotide sequence: TGCGCCAGCAGCTTTGGCGGGGAGCTGTTTCTT.

Many counts were recorded for this clonotype. The rearrangement joins TRBV28 to TRBJ2-2, with 16 bases matching TRBD2. The J segment lost 6 bases and the V segment lost 5 bases, leaving 3 bases of the junction unmatched. The CDR3 covers 16 residues. Germline assignment: CDR1 MDHEN and CDR2 SYDVKM. As DNA, the CDR3 is TGTGCCAGCAGTCTGGGACTAGCGGGAGGGCCCGGGGAGCTGTTTTTT. It is translated as CASSLGLAGGPGELFF. Full variable domain (rest looked up from reference TRBV28 and TRBJ2-2): DVKVTQSSRYLVKRTGEKVFLECVQDMDHENMFWYRQDPGLGLRLIYFSYDVKMKEKGDIPEGYSVSREKKERFSLILESASTNQTSMYLCASSLGLAGGPGELFFGEGSRLTVL.

This clonotype showed up many times. The CDR3 region has the DNA TGTGCCAGTAGTATAACGGCAGGGGGCCTTGAAACCCAGTACTTC. This gives the protein CASSITAGGLETQYF. The V gene is TRBV19, the J gene TRBJ2-5, with 8 bases matching TRBD1. V lost 2 bases and J lost 8; bases outside the gene matches: 10. Germline-derived CDR1 and CDR2 are LNHDA and SQIVND (reference sequence). This CDR3 has 15 residues.

This rearrangement joins TRBV24-1 to TRBJ2-7; TRBD1 aligns across 9 bases. The CDR3 covers 14 residues. J was trimmed by 7 bases and V by 3 bases; bases with no gene match: 6. In germline, CDR1 is KGHDR, CDR2 SFDVKD. The CDR3 here is CATSDDRGSREQYF. In DNA, the CDR3 is TGTGCCACCAGTGATGACAGGGGGTCTAGGGAGCAGTACTTC.

This clonotype was picked up many times. The chain uses TRBV12-3 or TRBV12-4 and TRBJ2-5; D not certain. The V and J ends lost 5 bases and 2 bases respectively, with 9 bases between them. CDR3 length: 13 residues. CDR3 in DNA: TGTGCCAGCAGTCCCGGGTTTCAAGAGACCCAGTACTTC. Its translation: CASSPGFQETQYF.

This clonotype was recorded once. V gene TRBV6-1 combines with J gene TRBJ1-2, with TRBD1 matching over 7 bases. The length of the CDR3 is 15 residues. Germline V gene data show CDR1 as MNHNS and CDR2 as SASEGT. The junction had 9 bases not matched to a gene; V was cut back by 4 bases and J by 4 bases. CDR3 amino acids: CASSGPGTASYGYTF. The CDR3 DNA is TGTGCCAGCAGTGGCCCGGGGACAGCTAGCTATGGCTACACCTTC.